This T cell receptor beta chain derives from a study of T cells expressing NK-cell markers. Germline V gene sequence: CDR1 LGHNA, CDR2 YNFKEQ. There are 17 residues in the CDR3. Reanalyzing the 5' RACE reads, TCRdb keeps one entry per CDR3 protein, without DNA. The sample has about 460,000 distinct CDR3 sequences. The sample consisted of blood T cells: a sorted CD56 or NKG2C T cell subset, CD4+ or CD8+ T cells, or bulk PBMC T cells (not recorded which). The V and J genes are TRBV4-2 and TRBJ2-4; checking the TCRdb D call of TRBD2 is not possible without DNA. The receptor was derived from a woman between 50 and 59 years old in good health. This chain's CDR3 is CASSQGAGGEGKNIQYF.